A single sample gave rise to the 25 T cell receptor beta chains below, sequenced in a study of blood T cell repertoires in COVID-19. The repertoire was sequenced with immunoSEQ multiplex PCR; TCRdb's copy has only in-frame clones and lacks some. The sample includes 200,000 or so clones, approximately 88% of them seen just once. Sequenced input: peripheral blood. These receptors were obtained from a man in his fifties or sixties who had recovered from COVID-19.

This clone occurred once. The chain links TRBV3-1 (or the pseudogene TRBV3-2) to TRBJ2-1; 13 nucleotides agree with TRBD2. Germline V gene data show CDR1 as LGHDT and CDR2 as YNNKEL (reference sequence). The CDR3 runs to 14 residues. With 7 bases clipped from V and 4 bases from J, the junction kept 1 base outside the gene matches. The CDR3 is CASKGLAGYNEQFF. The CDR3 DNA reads TGTGCCAGCAAGGGACTAGCGGGGTACAATGAGCAGTTCTTC.

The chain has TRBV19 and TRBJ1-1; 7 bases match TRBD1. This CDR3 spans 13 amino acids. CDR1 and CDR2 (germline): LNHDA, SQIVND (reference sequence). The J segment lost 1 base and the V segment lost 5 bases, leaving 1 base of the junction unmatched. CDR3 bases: TGTGCCAGTAGTCAGGGGGAGAACACTGAAGCTTTCTTT. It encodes CASSQGENTEAFF.

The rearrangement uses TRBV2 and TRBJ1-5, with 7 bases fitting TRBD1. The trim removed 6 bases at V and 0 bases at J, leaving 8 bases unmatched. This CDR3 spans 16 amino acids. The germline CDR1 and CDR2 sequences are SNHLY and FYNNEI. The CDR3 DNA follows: TGTGCCAGCAGCAACAGGGGCCCCGTTAGCAATCAGCCCCAGCATTTT. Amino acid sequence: CASSNRGPVSNQPQHF.

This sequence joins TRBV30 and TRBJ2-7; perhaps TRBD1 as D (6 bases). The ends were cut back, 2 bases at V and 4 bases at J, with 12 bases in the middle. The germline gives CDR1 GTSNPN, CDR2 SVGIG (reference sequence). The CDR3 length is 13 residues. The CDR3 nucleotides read TGTGCCTGGAGTTCTGGGGGCGGGTACGAGCAGTACTTC. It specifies CAWSSGGGYEQYF. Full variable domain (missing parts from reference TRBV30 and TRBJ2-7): SQTIHQWPATLVQPVGSPLSLECTVEGTSNPNLYWYRQAAGRGLQLLFYSVGIGQISSEVPQNLSASRPQDRQFILSSKKLLLSDSGFYLCAWSSGGGYEQYFGPGTRLTVT.

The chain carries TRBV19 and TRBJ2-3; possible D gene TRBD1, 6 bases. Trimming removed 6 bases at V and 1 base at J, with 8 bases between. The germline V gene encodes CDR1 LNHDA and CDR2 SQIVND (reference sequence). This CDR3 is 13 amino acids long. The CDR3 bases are TGTGCCAGTAGAGGACAGCGCACAGATACGCAGTATTTT. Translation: CASRGQRTDTQYF. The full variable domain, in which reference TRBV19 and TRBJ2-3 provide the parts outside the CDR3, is DGGITQSPKYLFRKEGQNVTLSCEQNLNHDAMYWYRQDPGQGLRLIYYSQIVNDFQKGDIAEGYSVSREKKESFPLTVTSAQKNPTAFYLCASRGQRTDTQYFGPGTRLTVL.

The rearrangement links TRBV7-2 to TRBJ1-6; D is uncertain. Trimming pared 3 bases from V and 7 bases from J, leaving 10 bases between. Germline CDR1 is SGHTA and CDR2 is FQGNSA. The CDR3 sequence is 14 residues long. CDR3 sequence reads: CASSFAGLNSPLHF. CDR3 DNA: TGTGCCAGCAGCTTCGCGGGTCTAAATTCACCCCTCCACTTT.

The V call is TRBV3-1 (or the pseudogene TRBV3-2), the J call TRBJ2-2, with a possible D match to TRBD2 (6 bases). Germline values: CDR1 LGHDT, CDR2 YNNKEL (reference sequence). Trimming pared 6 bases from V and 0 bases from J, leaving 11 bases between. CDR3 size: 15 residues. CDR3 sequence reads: CASSLGTSNTGELFF. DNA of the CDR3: TGTGCCAGCAGTCTCGGGACTTCGAACACCGGGGAGCTGTTTTTT.

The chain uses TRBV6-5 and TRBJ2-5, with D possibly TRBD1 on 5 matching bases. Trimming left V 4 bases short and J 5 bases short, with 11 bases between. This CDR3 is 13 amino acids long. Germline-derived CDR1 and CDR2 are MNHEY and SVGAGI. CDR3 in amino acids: CASSWGEAETQYF. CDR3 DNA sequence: TGTGCCAGCAGTTGGGGCGAGGCGGAGACCCAGTACTTC.

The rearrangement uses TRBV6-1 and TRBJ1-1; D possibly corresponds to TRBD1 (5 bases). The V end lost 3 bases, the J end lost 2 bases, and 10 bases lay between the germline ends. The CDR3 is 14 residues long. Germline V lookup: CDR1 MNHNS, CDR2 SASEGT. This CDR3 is CASSDRAINTEAFF. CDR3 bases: TGTGCCAGCAGTGACAGGGCCATTAACACTGAAGCTTTCTTT.

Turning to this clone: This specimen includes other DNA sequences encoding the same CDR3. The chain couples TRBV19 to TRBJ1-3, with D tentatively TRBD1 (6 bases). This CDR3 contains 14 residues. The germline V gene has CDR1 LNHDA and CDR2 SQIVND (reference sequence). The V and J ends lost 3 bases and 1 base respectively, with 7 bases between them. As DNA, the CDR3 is TGTGCCAGTAGTATCACAGGGTCTGGAAACACCATATATTTT. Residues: CASSITGSGNTIYF.

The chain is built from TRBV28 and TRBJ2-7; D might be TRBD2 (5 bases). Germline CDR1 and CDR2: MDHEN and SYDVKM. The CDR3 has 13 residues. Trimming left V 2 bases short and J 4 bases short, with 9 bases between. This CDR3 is CASSLTGKYEQYF. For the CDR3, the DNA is TGTGCCAGCAGTTTAACGGGGAAATACGAGCAGTACTTC.

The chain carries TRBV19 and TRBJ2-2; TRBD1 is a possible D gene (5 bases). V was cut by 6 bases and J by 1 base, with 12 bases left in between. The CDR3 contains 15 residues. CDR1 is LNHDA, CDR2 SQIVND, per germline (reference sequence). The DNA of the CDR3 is TGTGCCAGTAGCTATAGGCAGGGGAACACCGGGGAGCTGTTTTTT. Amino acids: CASSYRQGNTGELFF.

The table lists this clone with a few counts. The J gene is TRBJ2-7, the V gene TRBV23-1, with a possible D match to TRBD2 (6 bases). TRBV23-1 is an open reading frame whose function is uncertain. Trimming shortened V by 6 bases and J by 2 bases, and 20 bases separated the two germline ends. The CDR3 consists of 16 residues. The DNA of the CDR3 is TGCGCCAGCAGCCTTTGCCGTGGGCGGGGCCCCTACGAGCAGTACTTC. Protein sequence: CASSLCRGRGPYEQYF.

The DNA of the CDR3 is TGTGCCAGTACCCCAAGGCAGGGAGGGACTGGTAGCAATCAGCCCCAGCATTTT. The encoded protein is CASTPRQGGTGSNQPQHF. The chain is built from TRBV19 and TRBJ1-5, with D perhaps matching TRBD1 (5 bases). Trimming left V 7 bases short and J 0 bases short, with 22 bases between. This CDR3 spans 18 amino acids. The germline V gene has CDR1 LNHDA and CDR2 SQIVND (reference sequence). The whole variable domain, remainder taken from reference TRBV19 and TRBJ1-5, is DGGITQSPKYLFRKEGQNVTLSCEQNLNHDAMYWYRQDPGQGLRLIYYSQIVNDFQKGDIAEGYSVSREKKESFPLTVTSAQKNPTAFYLCASTPRQGGTGSNQPQHFGDGTRLSIL.

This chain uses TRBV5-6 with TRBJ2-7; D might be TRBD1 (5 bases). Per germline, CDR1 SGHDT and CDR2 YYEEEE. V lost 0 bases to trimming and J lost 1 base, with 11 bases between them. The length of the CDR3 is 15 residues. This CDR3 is CASSLAPQVSYEQYF. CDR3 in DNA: TGTGCCAGCAGCTTGGCCCCACAGGTTTCCTACGAGCAGTACTTC.

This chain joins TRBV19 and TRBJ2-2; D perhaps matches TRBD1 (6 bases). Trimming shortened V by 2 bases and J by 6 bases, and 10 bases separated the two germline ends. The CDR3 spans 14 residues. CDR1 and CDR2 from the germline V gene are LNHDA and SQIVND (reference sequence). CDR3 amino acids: CASSITGIPGELFF. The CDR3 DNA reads TGTGCCAGTAGTATAACAGGGATTCCCGGGGAGCTGTTTTTT.

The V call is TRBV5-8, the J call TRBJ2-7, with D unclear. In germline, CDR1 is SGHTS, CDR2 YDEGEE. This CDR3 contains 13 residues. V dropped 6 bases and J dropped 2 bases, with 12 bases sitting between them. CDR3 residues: CASILTLTYEQYF. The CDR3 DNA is TGTGCCAGCATCCTGACACTCACCTACGAGCAGTACTTC.

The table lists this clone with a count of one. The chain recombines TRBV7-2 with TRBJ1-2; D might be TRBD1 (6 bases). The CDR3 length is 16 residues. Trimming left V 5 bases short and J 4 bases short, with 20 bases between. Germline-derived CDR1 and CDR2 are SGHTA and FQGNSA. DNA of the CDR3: TGTGCCAGCAGCCCCCATGGACAGTCCGGCATCTATGGCTACACCTTC. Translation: CASSPHGQSGIYGYTF.

CDR3 loop: CASSPGDRGLADGNQPQHF. The CDR3 region has the DNA TGTGCCAGCTCACCGGGGGACAGGGGGCTCGCTGATGGCAATCAGCCCCAGCATTTT. The chain employs TRBV18 and TRBJ1-5; 12 positions agree with TRBD1. CDR3 size: 19 residues. Germline trimming cut 3 bases from V and 2 bases from J; bases unmatched to any gene: 11. Per the germline V gene, CDR1 is KGHSH and CDR2 is LQKENI.

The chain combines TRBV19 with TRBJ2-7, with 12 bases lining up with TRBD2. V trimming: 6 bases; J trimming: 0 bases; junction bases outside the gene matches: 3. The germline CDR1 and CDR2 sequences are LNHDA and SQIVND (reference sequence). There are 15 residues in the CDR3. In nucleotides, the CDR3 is TGTGCCAGTAGCTCGACTAGCGGGAGCTCCTACGAGCAGTACTTC. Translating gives CASSSTSGSSYEQYF.

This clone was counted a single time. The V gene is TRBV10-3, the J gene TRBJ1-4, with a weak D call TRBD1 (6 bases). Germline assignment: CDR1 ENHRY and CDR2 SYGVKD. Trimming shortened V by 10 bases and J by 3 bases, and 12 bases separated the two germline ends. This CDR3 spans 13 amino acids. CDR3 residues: CARETGSNEKLFF. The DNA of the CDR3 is TGTGCCAGGGAGACAGGCTCTAATGAAAAACTGTTTTTT.

CDR3 nucleotide sequence: TGTGCCAGCAGCTTAACGGGGGACAGGCCCTCCGATACGCAGTATTTT. This sequence encodes CASSLTGDRPSDTQYF. This chain connects TRBV7-3 to TRBJ2-3; 8 positions match TRBD1. V dropped 0 bases and J dropped 6; count of bases not matched to a gene: 8. The germline V gene has CDR1 SGHTA and CDR2 FQGTGA. CDR3 length equals 16 residues.

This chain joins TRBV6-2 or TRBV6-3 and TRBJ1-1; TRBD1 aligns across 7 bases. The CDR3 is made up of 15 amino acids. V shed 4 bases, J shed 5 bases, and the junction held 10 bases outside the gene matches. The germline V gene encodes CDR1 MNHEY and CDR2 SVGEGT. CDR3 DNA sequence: TGTGCCAGCAGTTCGCCGCGGGACAGTTGGACTGAAGCTTTCTTT. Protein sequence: CASSSPRDSWTEAFF.

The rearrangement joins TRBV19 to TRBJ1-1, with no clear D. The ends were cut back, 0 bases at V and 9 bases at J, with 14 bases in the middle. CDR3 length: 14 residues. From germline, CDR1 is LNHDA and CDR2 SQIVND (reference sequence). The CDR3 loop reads CASSIDLESKKAFF. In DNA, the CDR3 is TGTGCCAGTAGTATAGATCTCGAGTCAAAAAAAGCTTTCTTT.

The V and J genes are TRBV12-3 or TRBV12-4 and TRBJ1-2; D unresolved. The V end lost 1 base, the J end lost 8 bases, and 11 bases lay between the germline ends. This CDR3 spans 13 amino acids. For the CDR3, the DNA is TGTGCCAGCAGTTTAGTGTTTGGCGGCGGCTACACCTTC. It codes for CASSLVFGGGYTF.